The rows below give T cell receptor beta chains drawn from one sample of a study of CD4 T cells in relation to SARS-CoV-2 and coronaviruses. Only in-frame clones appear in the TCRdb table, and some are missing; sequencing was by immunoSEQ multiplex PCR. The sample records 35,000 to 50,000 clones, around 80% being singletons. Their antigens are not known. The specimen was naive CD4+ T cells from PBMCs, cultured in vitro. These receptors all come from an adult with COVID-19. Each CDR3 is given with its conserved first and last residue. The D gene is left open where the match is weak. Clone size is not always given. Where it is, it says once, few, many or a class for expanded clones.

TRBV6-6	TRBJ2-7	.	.	TGTGCCAGCAGTTACGACGCACGAACCTACGAGCAGTACTTC	CASSYDARTYEQYF
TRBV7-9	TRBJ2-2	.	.	TGTGCCAGCGGTAGGGACACCGGGGAGCTGTTTTTT	CASGRDTGELFF
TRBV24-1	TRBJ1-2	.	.	TGTGCCACCAGTGAAAGTACAGGGTTGGATGGCTACACCTTC	CATSESTGLDGYTF
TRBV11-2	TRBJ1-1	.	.	TGTGCCAGCAGAGATTGGGGTCTCAACACTGAAGCTTTCTTT	CASRDWGLNTEAFF
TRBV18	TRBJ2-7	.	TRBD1	TGTGCCAGCTCACCATTTCGGACCGGGACAGGGGACGAGCAGTACTTC	CASSPFRTGTGDEQYF
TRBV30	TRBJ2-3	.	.	TGTGCCTGGACTGTAGGTGATGGCGGGCGCACAGATACGCAGTATTTT	CAWTVGDGGRTDTQYF
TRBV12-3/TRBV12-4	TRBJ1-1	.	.	TGTGCCAGCAGACGTAAGAACACTGAAGCTTTCTTT	CASRRKNTEAFF
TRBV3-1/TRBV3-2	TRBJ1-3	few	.	TGTGCCAGCAGCCACGCGTCTGGAAACACCATATATTTT	CASSHASGNTIYF
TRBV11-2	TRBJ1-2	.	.	TGTGCCAGCAGCTTGGGGGGGACGGCTACTGATGGCTACACCTTC	CASSLGGTATDGYTF
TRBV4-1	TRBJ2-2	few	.	TGCGCCAGCAGCCAAGATCAAGGCTCCGGGGAGCTGTTTTTT	CASSQDQGSGELFF
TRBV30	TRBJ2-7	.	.	TGTGCCTGGAGTGTTCAGGATACCTACGAGCAGTACTTC	CAWSVQDTYEQYF
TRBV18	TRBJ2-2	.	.	TGTGCCAGCTCATCGATACAGGGTACCGGGGAGCTGTTTTTT	CASSSIQGTGELFF
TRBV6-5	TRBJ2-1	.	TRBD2	TGTGCCAGCAGTTACTCGCGGGCTAGCGGGAGAGGTGAGCAGTTCTTC	CASSYSRASGRGEQFF
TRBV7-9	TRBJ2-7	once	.	TGTGCCAGTACCATCGTCGAAGCCTACGAGCAGTACTTC	CASTIVEAYEQYF
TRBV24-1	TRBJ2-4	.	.	TGTGCCACCAGTGATCGAGGACCTCCGAGCATTCAGTACTTC	CATSDRGPPSIQYF
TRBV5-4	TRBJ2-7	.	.	TGTGCCAGCAGCCCCCGCGGTAGCGTCTACGAGCAGTACTTC	CASSPRGSVYEQYF
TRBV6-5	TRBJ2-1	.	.	TGTGCCAGCAGTCTCCTCAGGGGATCTAGATATGAGCAGTTCTTC	CASSLLRGSRYEQFF
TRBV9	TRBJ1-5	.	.	TGTGCCAGCAGCGGGGGGGCGGGGCCCCAGCATTTT	CASSGGAGPQHF
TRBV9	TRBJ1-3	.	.	TGTGCCAGCAGCTTACGACAAGAGACAGCCTCTGGAAACACCATATATTTT	CASSLRQETASGNTIYF
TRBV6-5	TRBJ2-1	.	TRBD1	TGTGCCAGCAGCCTGGGACAGTACAATGAGCAGTTCTTC	CASSLGQYNEQFF
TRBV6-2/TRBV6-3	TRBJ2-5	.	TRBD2	TGTGCCAGCAGTTACTCAAAGACTAGCGGGAGTGTGGAGACCCAGTACTTC	CASSYSKTSGSVETQYF
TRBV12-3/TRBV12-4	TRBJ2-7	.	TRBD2	TGTGCCAGCAGCCGCGGGAGCTCCTACGAGCAGTACTTC	CASSRGSSYEQYF
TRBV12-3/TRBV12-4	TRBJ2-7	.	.	TGTGCCAGCAGTTTGCTTCGAGAGACCGAGCAGTACTTC	CASSLLRETEQYF
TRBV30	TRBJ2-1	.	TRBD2	TGTGCCTGGACTGCTTCCAACCCGAGCGGGAGGACGTTAGATGAGCAGTTCTTC	CAWTASNPSGRTLDEQFF
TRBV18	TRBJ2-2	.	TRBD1	TGTGCCAGCTCATCAGACAGGGTCACCGGGGAGCTGTTTTTT	CASSSDRVTGELFF
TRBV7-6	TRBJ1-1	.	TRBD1	TGTGCCAGCAGCACGCTAACAGGGGCGAGGACTGAAGCTTTCTTT	CASSTLTGARTEAFF
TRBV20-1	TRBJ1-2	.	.	TGCAGTGCTAGTAACGGGGATGGCTACACCTTC	CSASNGDGYTF
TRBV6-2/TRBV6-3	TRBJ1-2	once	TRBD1	TGTGCCAGCAGTGACACCGGGACAGGGTATGGCTACACCTTC	CASSDTGTGYGYTF
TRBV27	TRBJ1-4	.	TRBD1	TGTGCCAGCAGTTTACAGGGGGCGGGTGAAAAACTGTTTTTT	CASSLQGAGEKLFF
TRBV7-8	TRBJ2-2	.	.	TGTGCCAGCAGCTTACGGCAGGGCACCGGGGAGCTGTTTTTT	CASSLRQGTGELFF
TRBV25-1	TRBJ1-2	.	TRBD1	TGTGCCAGCAGGGGACAGGCAGAGGGCTACACCTTC	CASRGQAEGYTF
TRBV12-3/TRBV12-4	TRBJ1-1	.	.	TGTGCCAGCAGTCCCCCTCTGAACACTGAAGCTTTCTTT	CASSPPLNTEAFF
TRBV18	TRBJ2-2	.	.	TGTGCCAGCTCACCATCCAGAAACTCGAACACCGGGGAGCTGTTTTTT	CASSPSRNSNTGELFF
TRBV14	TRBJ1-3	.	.	TGTGCCAGCAGCCAACCTGGACACCACTCTGGAAACACCATATATTTT	CASSQPGHHSGNTIYF
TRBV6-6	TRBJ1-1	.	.	TGTGCCAGCGCGGCCAGGACGAACACTGAAGCTTTCTTT	CASAARTNTEAFF
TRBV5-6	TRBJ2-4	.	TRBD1	TGTGCCAGCAGCGCCCGGGACAGAGGAAACATTCAGTACTTC	CASSARDRGNIQYF
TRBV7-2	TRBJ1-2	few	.	TGTGCCAGCAGCTTAAAGGGGGAAGCTAACTATGGCTACACCTTC	CASSLKGEANYGYTF
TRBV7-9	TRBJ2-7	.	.	TGTGCCAGCAGCCCTAGCCGGGGGGCGAATCTGGTCGAGCAGTACTTC	CASSPSRGANLVEQYF
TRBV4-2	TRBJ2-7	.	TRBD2	TGTGCCAGCAGCCAGCCTATAGCGGGAGGGATATACGAGCAGTACTTC	CASSQPIAGGIYEQYF
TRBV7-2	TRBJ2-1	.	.	TGTGCCAGCAGCTTAGGGACCTACAATGAGCAGTTCTTC	CASSLGTYNEQFF
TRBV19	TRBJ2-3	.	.	TGTGCCAGTTCGGAGGGAGCTCAAGATACGCAGTATTTT	CASSEGAQDTQYF
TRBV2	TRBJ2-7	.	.	TGTGCCAGCAGTGAACAGGGAACTCACCTTTCCGAAGAGCAGTACTTC	CASSEQGTHLSEEQYF
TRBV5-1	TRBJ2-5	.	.	TGCGCCAGCAGCTCCCGGGGGTACACGGGGTTCCAAGAGACCCAGTACTTC	CASSSRGYTGFQETQYF
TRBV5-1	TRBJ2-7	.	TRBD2	TGCGCCAGCAGCTTGGCTAGCGGTCCCTACGAGCAGTACTTC	CASSLASGPYEQYF
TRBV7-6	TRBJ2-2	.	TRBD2	TGTGCCAGCAGCCTTTTAGCGGGAGGGAACACCGGGGAGCTGTTTTTT	CASSLLAGGNTGELFF
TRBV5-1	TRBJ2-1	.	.	TGCGCCAGCAGCTTGTTTTTGCTGGGGAGCTCCTACAATGAGCAGTTCTTC	CASSLFLLGSSYNEQFF
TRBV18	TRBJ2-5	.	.	TGTGCCAGCTCACCTCAGGGGACGCAAGAGACCCAGTACTTC	CASSPQGTQETQYF
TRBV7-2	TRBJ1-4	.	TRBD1	TGTGCCAGCACCCCAGGACAGGGCGAGGGGTATGAAAAACTGTTTTTT	CASTPGQGEGYEKLFF
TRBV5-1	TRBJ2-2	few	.	TGCGCCAGCAGGCAGGGATGGGGCACCGGGGAGCTGTTTTTT	CASRQGWGTGELFF
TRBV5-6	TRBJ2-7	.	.	TGTGCCAGCAGCTATCGATTGGGACTCAACTACGAGCAGTACTTC	CASSYRLGLNYEQYF
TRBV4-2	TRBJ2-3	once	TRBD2	TGTGCCAGCAGCCAGGCGGGAGAGGAAGATACGCAGTATTTT	CASSQAGEEDTQYF
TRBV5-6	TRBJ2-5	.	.	TGTGCCAGCAGTGCTGGATCCCAAGAGACCCAGTACTTC	CASSAGSQETQYF
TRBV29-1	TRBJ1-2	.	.	TGCAGCGTTGAGGGGGTGGGGAACTATGGCTACACCTTC	CSVEGVGNYGYTF
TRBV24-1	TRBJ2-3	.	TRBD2	TGTGCCACCAGTGAGCCTAGCGGGAGGTCGGATACGCAGTATTTT	CATSEPSGRSDTQYF
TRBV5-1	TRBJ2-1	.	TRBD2	TGCGCCAGCAGCCTAGCGGGATCTCTTGATGAGCAGTTCTTC	CASSLAGSLDEQFF
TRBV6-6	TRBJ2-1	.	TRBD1	TGTGCCAGCAGTTACTCGAGGACAGGGTTGAATGAGCAGTTCTTC	CASSYSRTGLNEQFF
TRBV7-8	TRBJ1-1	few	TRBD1	TGTGCCAGCAGCTCTCTACAGGGGGAAACTGAAGCTTTCTTT	CASSSLQGETEAFF
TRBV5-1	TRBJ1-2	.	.	TGCGCCAGCAGCTTGTGGGATCGCGGCTATGGCTACACCTTC	CASSLWDRGYGYTF
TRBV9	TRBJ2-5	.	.	TGTGCCAGCAGCGTAGCCCCTAGAGGCCAAGAGACCCAGTACTTC	CASSVAPRGQETQYF